These 10 T cell receptor beta chains were sequenced from one sample in a study of post-analysis software for immune sequencing data. Unique molecular identifiers featured in each of the TCR beta cDNA libraries. Each CDR3 protein is one row after TCRdb ran MiXCR on the PCR reads. The profile covers about 540,000 distinct CDR3 sequences, with roughly 34% appearing a single time and about 6% taken by the ten largest. Their target antigens are unknown. Study-wide findings and caveats: Among 5 or 6 TRBV segments more frequent in patients than controls were TRBV5-6, TRBV5-1 and TRBV20-1.

The sequenced material came from blood. The source of these receptors is a girl under 18 with multiple sclerosis.

The chain recombines TRBV29-1 with TRBJ2-7; 9 positions match TRBD1. Germline lookup yields CDR1 SQVTM and CDR2 ANQGSEA. V shed 2 bases and J 2 bases; nucleotides not matched to a gene: 4. The CDR3 has 14 residues. CDR3 residues: CSVESGTGPYEQYF. In DNA form, the CDR3 reads TGCAGCGTTGAATCCGGGACAGGGCCCTACGAGCAGTACTTC.

This rearrangement joins TRBV20-1 to TRBJ1-2, with D perhaps TRBD1 (5 bases). Deletions cut 3 bases from V and 3 bases from J, with 14 bases between. From germline, CDR1 is DFQATT and CDR2 SNEGSKA (reference sequence). This CDR3 is 14 amino acids long. For the CDR3, the DNA is TGCAGTGCTAGCGACCTGGGGACCCACTATGGCTACACCTTC. It encodes CSASDLGTHYGYTF.

This clonotype was recorded a few times. CDR3 in DNA: TGTGCCAGCAGTTTCGTGACAGCTAACTATGGCTACACCTTC. Its translation is CASSFVTANYGYTF. J is TRBJ1-2 and V is TRBV6-6; possibly TRBD1 for D (5 bases). The CDR3 loop spans 14 amino acids. The V and J ends lost 4 bases and 0 bases respectively, with 9 bases between them. The germline CDR1 and CDR2 sequences are MNHNY and SVGAGI (reference sequence).

As regards this clonotype: Its ends do not fully match the called genes, so a read error is possible. CDR3 in amino acids: CTSSLASAQETQYF. In DNA form, the CDR3 reads TGCACCAGCAGCTTGGCTTCAGCTCAAGAGACCCAGTACTTC. The chain is built from TRBV5-1 and TRBJ2-5; D remains ambiguous. Germline V gene lookup returns CDR1 SGHRS and CDR2 YFSETQ. The CDR3 is 14 amino acids.

There are many counts of this clonotype. The chain has TRBV7-8 and TRBJ1-6; TRBD1 aligns across 7 bases. J was trimmed by 9 bases and V by 5 bases; bases with no gene match: 13. This CDR3 region has 16 residues. In germline, CDR1 is SGHVS, CDR2 FQNEAQ. CDR3 nucleotides: TGTGCCAGCAGCCCCACGAACAGGGGAATCGGTTCACCCCTCCACTTT. It translates to CASSPTNRGIGSPLHF.

The V gene is TRBV5-4, the J gene TRBJ1-5; TRBD1 matches 8 bases. V lost 4 bases, J lost 2 bases, and 8 bases stayed unmatched. In germline, CDR1 is SGHNT, CDR2 YYREEE (reference sequence). The CDR3 loop spans 16 amino acids. This CDR3 reads CASSPGGTGGNQPQHF. The CDR3 DNA sequence: TGTGCCAGCAGCCCCGGGGGGACAGGTGGCAATCAGCCCCAGCATTTT.

The rearrangement joins TRBV7-9 to TRBJ2-1, with 8 bases that match TRBD2. V lost 5 bases, J lost 0 bases, and 3 bases stayed unmatched. This CDR3 has 15 residues. Germline V gives CDR1 SEHNR, CDR2 FQNEAQ (reference sequence). This CDR3 is CASSPRGGSYNEQFF. The CDR3 nucleotides are TGTGCCAGCAGCCCACGGGGGGGCTCCTACAATGAGCAGTTCTTC.

The rearrangement joins TRBV3-1 to TRBJ2-7, with D unclear. CDR3 length: 13 residues. The V gene's germline CDR1 is LGHDT and CDR2 YNNKEL (reference sequence). Trimming pared 0 bases from V and 10 bases from J, leaving 13 bases between. The CDR3 DNA follows: TGTGCCAGCAGCCAAGATTTCCAGCAGTCACAGTACTTC. Translating it yields CASSQDFQQSQYF.

This chain links TRBV18 with TRBJ2-3; 7 nucleotides match TRBD1. This CDR3 is built from 14 residues. Trimming took 6 bases from V and 4 from J; bases not matched to a gene: 7. Germline CDR1 reads KGHSH; CDR2 reads LQKENI. The CDR3 nucleotides read TGTGCCAGCTCCCCAAACACAGGGGCAGATACGCAGTATTTT. Encoded protein: CASSPNTGADTQYF.

The V and J genes are TRBV15 and TRBJ2-5, with D possibly called TRBD1 or TRBD2 (6 bases each). This CDR3 is 15 amino acids long. V was trimmed by 0 bases and J by 4 bases, leaving 12 bases between them. Germline loops: CDR1 LNHNV, CDR2 YYDKDF (reference sequence). DNA of the CDR3: TGTGCCACCAGCAGAGATAAAACGGGGGCAGAGACCCAGTACTTC. Translated, it gives CATSRDKTGAETQYF.